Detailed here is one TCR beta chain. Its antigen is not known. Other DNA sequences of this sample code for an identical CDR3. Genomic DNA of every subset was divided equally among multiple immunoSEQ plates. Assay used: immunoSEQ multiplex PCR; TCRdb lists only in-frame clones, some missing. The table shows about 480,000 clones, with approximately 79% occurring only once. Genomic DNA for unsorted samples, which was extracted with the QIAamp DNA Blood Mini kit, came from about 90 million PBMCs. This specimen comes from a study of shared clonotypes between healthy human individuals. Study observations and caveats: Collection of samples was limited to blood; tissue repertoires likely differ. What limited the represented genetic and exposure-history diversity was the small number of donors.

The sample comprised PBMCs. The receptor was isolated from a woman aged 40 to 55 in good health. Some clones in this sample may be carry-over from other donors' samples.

The CDR3: CASSLQATNEKLFF. CDR3 DNA: TGTGCCAGCAGTTTACAGGCAACTAATGAAAAACTGTTTTTT. The rearrangement links TRBV28 to TRBJ1-4; D gene ambiguous. Looked up from germline, CDR1 is MDHEN and CDR2 is SYDVKM. The CDR3 runs to 14 residues. Trimming took off 2 bases at V and 0 bases at J, with 4 bases between the two ends.